Detailed here is one T cell receptor beta chain. CDR1 is KGHSH, CDR2 LQKENI, per germline. With V trimmed by 3 bases and J by 5 bases, 15 bases remained unmatched. This CDR3 comprises 17 residues. Clones were sequenced by immunoSEQ multiplex PCR, and TCRdb holds only the in-frame ones, with some missing. Of about 68,000 clones listed, approximately 81% are singletons. This entry is derived from a study of OX40 agonist ivuxolimab in advanced cancers. The J gene is TRBJ2-7, the V gene TRBV18; 8 positions agree with TRBD1. The clonotype originates from an adult with an advanced solid tumor such as melanoma, head and neck, liver or kidney cancer. Sequenced material: CD4+ or CD8+ T cells sorted from blood, taken in a trial of the OX40 agonist ivuxolimab. CDR3 protein: CASSPNQLTPGGHEQYF. The DNA for the CDR3 is TGTGCCAGCTCACCTAACCAGCTGACTCCAGGGGGCCACGAGCAGTACTTC.